Reported below is one T cell receptor (beta chain). The antigen remains undetermined. Expressed TCRB transcripts were sequenced, since all the RNA that had been isolated was reverse transcribed. TCRdb's copy holds only in-frame clones and misses some; the assay was immunoSEQ multiplex PCR. Here the sample spans a few hundred thousand clones, roughly 16% being singletons. The record originates from a study of beta chain features in type 1 diabetes. General study findings and limits: Among type 1 diabetes patients, VDJ junctions had fewer insertions and more deletions.

The sample comprised naive CD4+ T cells from blood. This receptor was obtained from a woman under 30 in good health.

CDR3 DNA: TGTGCCTGGAATAGTCTAGCGGAGGTCAATGAGCAGTTCTTC. Protein: CAWNSLAEVNEQFF. This sequence joins TRBV30 and TRBJ2-1; 7 bases are a match to TRBD2. Losses at the gene ends were 4 bases for V and 6 bases for J; bases not matched to a gene: 9. This CDR3 contains 14 residues. Germline CDR1 GTSNPN, CDR2 SVGIG (reference sequence).